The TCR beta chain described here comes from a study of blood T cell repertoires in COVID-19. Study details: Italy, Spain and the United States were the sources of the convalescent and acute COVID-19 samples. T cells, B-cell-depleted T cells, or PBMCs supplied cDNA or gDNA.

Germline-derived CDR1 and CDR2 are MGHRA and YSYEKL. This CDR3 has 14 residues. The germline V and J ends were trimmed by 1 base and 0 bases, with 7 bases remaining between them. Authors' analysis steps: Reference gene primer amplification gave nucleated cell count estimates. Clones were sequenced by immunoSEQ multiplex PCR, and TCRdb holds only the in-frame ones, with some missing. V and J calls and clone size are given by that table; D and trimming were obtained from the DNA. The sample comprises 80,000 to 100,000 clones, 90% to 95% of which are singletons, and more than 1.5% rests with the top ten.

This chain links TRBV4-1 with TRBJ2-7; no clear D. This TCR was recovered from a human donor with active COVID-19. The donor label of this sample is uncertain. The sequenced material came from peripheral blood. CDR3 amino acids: CASSQGAGSYEQYF. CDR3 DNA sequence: TGCGCCAGCAGCCAAGGGGCCGGCTCCTACGAGCAGTACTTC.